Listed below are T cell receptor beta chains from one sample, sequenced in a study of T cell repertoires in cytomegalovirus infection. MiXCR was run by TCRdb on the reads, yielding one entry per CDR3 protein. The sample holds about 490,000 distinct CDR3 sequences, 16% seen once. What was sequenced was CD8+ T cells from PBMCs. The receptors here all came from a human donor in good health (CMV status not recorded). Some clones in this sample may be carry-over from other donors' samples. CDR3s include the opening cysteine and the closing phenylalanine or tryptophan. D genes are given only for firm matches. Clone size appears in some rows only: once, few, many, or a class for an expanded clone.

j_gene	d_gene	v_gene	abundance	CDR3nt	CDR3aa
TRBJ1-1	TRBD1	TRBV12-3/TRBV12-4	few	TGTGCCAGCAGTTTAGAGGTCAGGGGGCTTTTTGAAGCTTTCTTT	CASSLEVRGLFEAFF
TRBJ1-1	NA	TRBV20-1	few	TGCAGTGCTAGAGATATCAGTCAGGTCAACACTGAAGCTTTCTTT	CSARDISQVNTEAFF
TRBJ2-7	TRBD1	TRBV24-1	NA	TGTGCCACCAGTGAATACGACAGGGAGCGGCAGTACTTC	CATSEYDRERQYF
TRBJ2-1	NA	TRBV19	few	TGTGCCAGTAACCTGCAGGGCCCCTACAATGAGCAGTTCTTC	CASNLQGPYNEQFF
TRBJ2-7	TRBD1	TRBV9	NA	TGTGCCAGCAGCGAGGGGGGACAGGGACACGAGCAGTACTTC	CASSEGGQGHEQYF
TRBJ2-7	TRBD1	TRBV6-5	few	TGTGCCAGCAGTTACCTGACAGGGGCAAACGACGAGCAGTACTTC	CASSYLTGANDEQYF
TRBJ2-7	TRBD1	TRBV2	NA	TGTGCCAACCGGGACAGGGGCTCCTACGAGCAGTACTTC	CANRDRGSYEQYF
TRBJ1-3	NA	TRBV23-1	NA	TGCGCCAGCAGTCAATCAAATTTTCTAGTAGGAAACACCATATATTTT	CASSQSNFLVGNTIYF
TRBJ2-3	NA	TRBV27	few	TGTGCCAGCAGTTTGCGGGATGGCGCAGATACGCAGTATTTT	CASSLRDGADTQYF
TRBJ2-1	TRBD2	TRBV24-1	few	TGTGCCACCAGTGTAACGTCGCGGGCAGCAGAGCGGGAGGCCTACAATGAGCAGTTCTTC	CATSVTSRAAEREAYNEQFF
TRBJ1-2	NA	TRBV11-2	many	TGTGCCAGCAGCCCGCCGTCCGGGACAACTAACTATGGCTACACCTTC	CASSPPSGTTNYGYTF
TRBJ2-1	NA	TRBV5-1	NA	TGCGCCAGCAGCCTGAACTCAATGGAGCAGTTCTTC	CASSLNSMEQFF
TRBJ2-1	TRBD2	TRBV7-9	many	TGTGCCAGCAGGGCACTAGCGGAGGGAAACAATGAGCAGTTCTTC	CASRALAEGNNEQFF
TRBJ2-5	TRBD1	TRBV7-6	many	TGTGCCAGCAGCAGACCGAGACAGGGCGGAGAAGAGACCCAGTACTTC	CASSRPRQGGEETQYF
TRBJ1-2	NA	TRBV7-3	many	TGTGCCAGCAGCTTAATCCACAGGGTCTACACCTTC	CASSLIHRVYTF
TRBJ2-2	NA	TRBV11-3	NA	TGTGCCAGCAGTCCAGACACCGGGAAGCTGTTTTTT	CASSPDTGKLFF
TRBJ1-1	NA	TRBV10-2	many	TGCGCCAGCAGAGAGGGGTACAGCACTGAAGCTTTCTTT	CASREGYSTEAFF
TRBJ1-1	TRBD1	TRBV29-1	few	TGCAGCGTATGGGACAGGGGGCGCGGGCTGGCTGAAGCTTTCTTT	CSVWDRGRGLAEAFF
TRBJ1-1	NA	TRBV9	NA	TGTGCCAGCAGCGTAGCTAAGGTGAACACTGAAGCTTTCTTT	CASSVAKVNTEAFF
TRBJ2-5	NA	TRBV28	NA	TGTGCCAGCAGACTACCGGGACCCGGGGGGACCCAGTACTTC	CASRLPGPGGTQYF
TRBJ2-3	NA	TRBV5-8	NA	TGCGCCAGCAGCTTACACGGATCTAGCACAGATACGCAGTATTTT	CASSLHGSSTDTQYF
TRBJ2-7	NA	TRBV2	many	TGTGCCAGCAGTGAAGCCGATGCAAAAGGGGAAACCTACGAGCAGTACTTC	CASSEADAKGETYEQYF
TRBJ1-4	NA	TRBV6-1	many	TGTGCCAGCAGTGACCCGACAGGTTTGATTGAAAAACTGTTTTTT	CASSDPTGLIEKLFF
TRBJ1-4	NA	TRBV2	few	TGTGCCAGCAGTATAGTCCGGGACGATGAAAAACTGTTTTTT	CASSIVRDDEKLFF
TRBJ1-5	NA	TRBV12-5	many	TGTGCTAGTGTGGGGGATAGCAATCAGCCCCAGCATTTT	CASVGDSNQPQHF
TRBJ1-1	NA	TRBV7-8	many	TGTGCCACCGCGACAGAAAACACTGAAGCTTTCTTT	CATATENTEAFF
TRBJ2-3	NA	TRBV11-2	many	TGTGCCAGCAGCTTTACTTTTCTGGGGCGCGCAGATACGCAGTATTTT	CASSFTFLGRADTQYF
TRBJ1-1	NA	TRBV30	NA	TGTGCCTGGAGTCCATTGAACACTGAAGCTTTCTTT	CAWSPLNTEAFF
TRBJ2-5	NA	TRBV29-1	once	TGCAGCGTTGGCAGGATTACTCCTCTAGAGACCCAGTACTTC	CSVGRITPLETQYF
TRBJ1-1	NA	TRBV15	NA	TGTGCCACCAGCAGAGAACAACCCGCAATCAGCGCTGAAGCTTTCTTT	CATSREQPAISAEAFF
TRBJ2-7	NA	TRBV4-2	NA	TGTGCCAGCAGCCAGGTCTACGAGCAGTACTTC	CASSQVYEQYF
TRBJ1-2	NA	TRBV27	few	TGTGCCAGCAGTTCCGGGGGTAGGGATGGCTACACCTTC	CASSSGGRDGYTF
TRBJ2-1	TRBD2	TRBV4-1	many	TGCGCCAGCAGCCAAGAGGGGTTGGCGGGAGGGTCCTACAATGAGCAGTTCTTC	CASSQEGLAGGSYNEQFF
TRBJ1-1	NA	TRBV28	many	TGTGCCAGCAGTCCAGACAGTTTGAACACTGAAGCTTTCTTT	CASSPDSLNTEAFF
TRBJ2-1	NA	TRBV7-9	many	TGTGCCAGCAGGGATGTAAGCAATGAGCAGTTCTTC	CASRDVSNEQFF
TRBJ1-4	NA	TRBV5-6	many	TGTGCCAGCAGAGGTTTTGGGGCGGACGCAACTAATGAAAAACTGTTTTTT	CASRGFGADATNEKLFF
TRBJ2-3	NA	TRBV27	few	TGTGCCAGCAGTGACCGGGACGGGACAGATACGCAGTATTTT	CASSDRDGTDTQYF
TRBJ2-1	NA	TRBV6-1	few	TGTGCCAGCAGTGAAGAATGGGTAGATGAGCAGTTCTTC	CASSEEWVDEQFF
TRBJ1-2	TRBD1	TRBV6-4	NA	TGTGCCAGCAGTGCGACAGGGTCGGATTATGGCTACACCTTC	CASSATGSDYGYTF
TRBJ2-5	NA	TRBV10-3	many	TGTGCCATCAGTGAGGACAGCTCACGAGGGGAGACCCAGTACTTC	CAISEDSSRGETQYF
TRBJ2-2	NA	TRBV6-1	many	TGTGCCAGCAGCGGGATAGGGCTAATAGACACCGGGGAGCTGTTTTTT	CASSGIGLIDTGELFF
TRBJ2-7	NA	TRBV4-2	NA	TGTGCCAGCAGCCAAGTCCAGGGAGGTAACGAGCAGTACTTC	CASSQVQGGNEQYF
TRBJ2-1	NA	TRBV12-3/TRBV12-4	many	TGTGCCAGCAGTTCGGACAAAAACAATGAGCAGTTCTTC	CASSSDKNNEQFF
TRBJ2-6	NA	TRBV23-1	few	TGCGCCAGCAGTTCAAAGGGGGAGGTTCACTCTGGGGCCAACGTCCTGACTTTC	CASSSKGEVHSGANVLTF
TRBJ2-1	TRBD2	TRBV7-3	NA	TGTGCCAGCAGCTTTTTAGCGGGGTCGATCCGTGAGCAGTTCTTC	CASSFLAGSIREQFF
TRBJ2-7	NA	TRBV5-4	NA	TGTGCCAGCAGCTTCCGGGCCTCCGGAGCCTACGAGCAGTACTTC	CASSFRASGAYEQYF
TRBJ1-1	NA	TRBV7-4	few	TGTGCCAGCAGCTTAGTGGCCATGAACACTGAAGCTTTCTTT	CASSLVAMNTEAFF
TRBJ1-5	NA	TRBV27	many	TGTGCCAGCAGTCCTAGGGGGGGCCGCAATCAGCCCCAGCATTTT	CASSPRGGRNQPQHF
TRBJ1-1	NA	TRBV25-1	NA	TGTGCCAGCAGTGAGGTTTACGCGAACACTGAAGCTTTCTTT	CASSEVYANTEAFF
TRBJ1-2	NA	TRBV2	few	TGTGCCAGCACTCTGACGGACGGCCCTGGGGGCTACACCTTC	CASTLTDGPGGYTF
TRBJ1-1	NA	TRBV6-5	many	TGTGCCAGCAGTTACGAGTCCCTAAACACTGAAGCTTTCTTT	CASSYESLNTEAFF
TRBJ2-3	NA	TRBV4-1	many	TGCGCCAGCAGCCCTACAACGTCTAGCACAGATACGCAGTATTTT	CASSPTTSSTDTQYF
TRBJ2-7	NA	TRBV30	few	TGTGCCTGGAGTGTAGGGGCCCTCTACGAGCAGTACTTC	CAWSVGALYEQYF
TRBJ2-5	NA	TRBV12-3/TRBV12-4	few	TGTGCCAGCAGTTCCCTGGAACAAGAGACCCAGTACTTC	CASSSLEQETQYF
TRBJ2-7	TRBD2	TRBV27	NA	TGTGCCAGCAGTTCGGGGGGTCTTGGGCAGTACTTC	CASSSGGLGQYF